This TCR beta chain was profiled in a study of T cells in Graves' hyperthyroidism and ophthalmopathy. RNA transcripts yielded amplified TCR beta CDR3 regions. Using the HTBI primer set, a first-round RT-PCR was run on the TCR CDR3. One entry per CDR3 protein, called by TCRdb with MiXCR from the multiplex PCR reads. The sample lists more than 500,000 distinct CDR3 sequences, 46% occurring once. This clonotype was observed once. Germline CDR1 and CDR2: SEHNR and FQNEAQ (reference sequence). CDR3 size: 15 residues. Trimming cost V 2 bases and J 1 base, with 11 bases left between them. The chain joins TRBV7-9 to TRBJ2-5; D is perhaps TRBD1 (6 bases). This TCR derives from an adult woman with Graves' disease, either hyperthyroidism or ophthalmopathy (not recorded which). The source material was peripheral blood or thyroid tissue (not recorded which). The CDR3 sequence: CASSLNRATQETQYF. The CDR3 bases are TGTGCCAGCAGCTTAAACAGGGCGACCCAAGAGACCCAGTACTTC. Complete variable domain (other parts from reference TRBV7-9 and TRBJ2-5): DTGVSQNPRHKITKRGQNVTFRCDPISEHNRLYWYRQTLGQGPEFLTYFQNEAQLEKSRLLSDRFSAERPKGSFSTLEIQRTEQGDSAMYLCASSLNRATQETQYFGPGTRLLVL.